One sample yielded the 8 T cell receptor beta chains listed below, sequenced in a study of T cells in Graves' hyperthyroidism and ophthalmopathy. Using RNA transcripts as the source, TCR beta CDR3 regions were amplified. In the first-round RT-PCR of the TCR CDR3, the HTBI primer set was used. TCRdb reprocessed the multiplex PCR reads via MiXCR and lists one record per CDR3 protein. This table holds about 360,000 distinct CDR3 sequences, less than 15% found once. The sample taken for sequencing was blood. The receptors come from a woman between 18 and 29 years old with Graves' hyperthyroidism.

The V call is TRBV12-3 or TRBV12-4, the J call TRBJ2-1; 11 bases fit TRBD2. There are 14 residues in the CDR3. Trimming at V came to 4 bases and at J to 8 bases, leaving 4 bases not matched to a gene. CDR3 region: CASSSLAGGYEQFF. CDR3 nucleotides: TGTGCCAGCAGTTCTCTAGCGGGGGGATATGAGCAGTTCTTC.

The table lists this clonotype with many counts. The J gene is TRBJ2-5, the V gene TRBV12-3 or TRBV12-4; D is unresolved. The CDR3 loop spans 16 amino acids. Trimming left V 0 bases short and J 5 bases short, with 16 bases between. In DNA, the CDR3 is TGTGCCAGCAGTTTAGCGCTTGGCCTAGGTGAGGAGACCCAGTACTTC. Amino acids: CASSLALGLGEETQYF.

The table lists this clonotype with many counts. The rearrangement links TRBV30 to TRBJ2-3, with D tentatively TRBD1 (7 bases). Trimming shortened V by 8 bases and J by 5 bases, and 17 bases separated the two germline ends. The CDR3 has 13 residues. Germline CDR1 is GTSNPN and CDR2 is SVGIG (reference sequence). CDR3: CALGGQARDTQYF. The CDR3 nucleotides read TGTGCCCTGGGAGGACAGGCCCGAGATACGCAGTATTTT.

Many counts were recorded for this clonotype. CDR3: CASRDGTGSQPQHF. CDR3 coding DNA: TGTGCCAGCAGGGATGGGACAGGGAGTCAGCCCCAGCATTTT. This rearrangement joins TRBV28 to TRBJ1-5, with 9 positions matching TRBD1. From germline, CDR1 is MDHEN and CDR2 SYDVKM. Losses at the gene ends were 6 bases for V and 6 bases for J; bases not matched to a gene: 6. CDR3 size: 14 residues.

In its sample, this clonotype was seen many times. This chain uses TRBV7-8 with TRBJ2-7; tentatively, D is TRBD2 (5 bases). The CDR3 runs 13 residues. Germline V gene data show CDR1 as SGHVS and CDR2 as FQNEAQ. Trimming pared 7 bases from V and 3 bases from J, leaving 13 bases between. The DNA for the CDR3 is TGTGCCAGCAATGGTATCGGGGACTACGAGCAGTACTTC. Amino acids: CASNGIGDYEQYF.

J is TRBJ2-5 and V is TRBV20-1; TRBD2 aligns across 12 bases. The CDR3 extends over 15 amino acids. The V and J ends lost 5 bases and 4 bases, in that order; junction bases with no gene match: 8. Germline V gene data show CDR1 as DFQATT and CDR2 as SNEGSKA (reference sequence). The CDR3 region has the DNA TGCAGTGCTCTCGGTACTAGCGGGGGGTTAGAGACCCAGTACTTC. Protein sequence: CSALGTSGGLETQYF.

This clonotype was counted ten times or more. CDR3: CASTAPAGAGEQFF. The DNA of the CDR3 is TGTGCCAGCACGGCCCCCGCAGGGGCAGGTGAGCAGTTCTTC. This chain links TRBV13 with TRBJ2-1, with D perhaps matching TRBD1 (6 bases). The CDR3 covers 14 residues. Germline CDR1 is PRHDT and CDR2 is FYEKMQ (reference sequence). V lost 7 bases, J lost 9 bases, and 19 bases lay in between.

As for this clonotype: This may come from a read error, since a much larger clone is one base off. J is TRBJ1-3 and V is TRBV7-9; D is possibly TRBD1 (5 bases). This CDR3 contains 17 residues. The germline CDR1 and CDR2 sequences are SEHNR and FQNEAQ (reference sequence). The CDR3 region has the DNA TGTGCCAGCAGCTTTCAACTAGGGACCTCCTCTGGAAACACCATGTATTTT. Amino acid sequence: CASSFQLGTSSGNTMYF.